A selection of T cell receptor beta chains follows, all from one sample in a study of T cell responses to AZD1222 COVID-19 vaccine. The assay was immunoSEQ multiplex PCR, and TCRdb's table has in-frame clones only and misses some. The sample lists 120,000 to 150,000 clones, 91% occurring once. The sequencing used peripheral blood, collected on day 0 of AZD1222 vaccination. The receptors come from an adult in good health. The CDR3 runs from the conserved cysteine through the conserved F or W. A D gene is named only where the DNA matches it firmly. Only part of the rows carry a size: once, few, many, or a class if the clone is expanded.

cdr3_nt,cdr3_aa,j_call,clone_size,d_call,v_call
TGCGCCAGCAGCTTCGTTGTACTAGCGGGAGTTGGCACAGATACGCAGTATTTT,CASSFVVLAGVGTDTQYF,TRBJ2-3,.,TRBD2,TRBV5-1
TGTGCCAGCAGCTTCGGGTCGAACACTGAAGCTTTCTTT,CASSFGSNTEAFF,TRBJ1-1,.,.,TRBV11-1
TGTGCCAGTAAAGACGGGGCGGCTCAGCCCCAGCATTTT,CASKDGAAQPQHF,TRBJ1-5,.,.,TRBV19
TGTGCCAGCAGCGGACAGGGGTCTGGAAACACCATATATTTT,CASSGQGSGNTIYF,TRBJ1-3,once,TRBD1,TRBV9
TGTGCCAGCAGCTTAATCGGGGGTTATAGCACAGATACGCAGTATTTT,CASSLIGGYSTDTQYF,TRBJ2-3,.,.,TRBV7-2
TGTGCCAGCAGTTACGGACAGGGAAGCAACACCGGGGAGCTGTTTTTT,CASSYGQGSNTGELFF,TRBJ2-2,.,TRBD1,TRBV6-2/TRBV6-3
TGTGCCAGCAGCTTAAAACAAAGTCTCTGGAATGAGCAGTTCTTC,CASSLKQSLWNEQFF,TRBJ2-1,.,.,TRBV11-3
TGTGCCTTCTCCGGACCCGGGGCTAGCGGGGGCCGGAGCTCCTACGAGCAGTACTTC,CAFSGPGASGGRSSYEQYF,TRBJ2-7,.,TRBD2,TRBV7-3
TGTGCCACGAAAATAAACTATGGCTACACCTTC,CATKINYGYTF,TRBJ1-2,.,.,TRBV19
TGTGCCACCGAACCGGTTGACAGTTGGTGGACCGGGGAGCTGTTTTTT,CATEPVDSWWTGELFF,TRBJ2-2,.,.,TRBV28
TGTGCCAGCAGTTTCCAGAGAGGGGCCAACGTCCTGACTTTC,CASSFQRGANVLTF,TRBJ2-6,.,.,TRBV27
TGTGCCAGCAGCTTAGGCCAGGGGAGGGAGACCCAGTACTTC,CASSLGQGRETQYF,TRBJ2-5,.,.,TRBV13
TGTGCCAGCAGCGGGCAGGCAACCTACGAGCAGTACTTC,CASSGQATYEQYF,TRBJ2-7,once,.,TRBV9
TGTGCCAGCAGCCCAGCCTGGGCAGGGTCCGTTGAGCAGTTCTTC,CASSPAWAGSVEQFF,TRBJ2-1,once,.,TRBV7-3
TGTGCCAGCAGTGACTCGCTGAGGGGCGAGCAGTACTTC,CASSDSLRGEQYF,TRBJ2-7,.,.,TRBV6-4
TGCGCCAGCAGCCAAGATCTTGGCGGGGGGGCGTACGAGCAGTACTTC,CASSQDLGGGAYEQYF,TRBJ2-7,.,TRBD2,TRBV4-3
TGTGCCAGCAGCCTGTCGAGGAGCGCGCTAGCCAAAAACATTCAGTACTTC,CASSLSRSALAKNIQYF,TRBJ2-4,.,.,TRBV7-8
TGCGCCAGCAGGCGGGCGACTAGCGGCGGATACAATGAGCAGTTCTTC,CASRRATSGGYNEQFF,TRBJ2-1,.,TRBD2,TRBV5-1
TGTGCCAGTAGGCGGATCCGGGACAGGGGAGACACTGAAGCTTTCTTT,CASRRIRDRGDTEAFF,TRBJ1-1,.,TRBD1,TRBV19
TGTGCCAGCAGCTTTACGACTAGCGGTGCCGGGGAGCTGTTTTTT,CASSFTTSGAGELFF,TRBJ2-2,.,TRBD2,TRBV9
TGTGCCAGCAGCTTAAACTCCGGGGAGGTATACACAGATACGCAGTATTTT,CASSLNSGEVYTDTQYF,TRBJ2-3,.,.,TRBV7-9
TGCGCCAGCAGCTTTGTGACAGCCTACGAGCAGTACTTC,CASSFVTAYEQYF,TRBJ2-7,once,.,TRBV5-1
TGTGCCAGCAGCCAAGTTACGAATTCACCCCTCCACTTT,CASSQVTNSPLHF,TRBJ1-6,.,.,TRBV3-1/TRBV3-2
TGTGCCAGCAGCGTAGAGTATAATTCACCCCTCCACTTT,CASSVEYNSPLHF,TRBJ1-6,.,.,TRBV9
TGTGCCTGGAGCGATACCGGAGGGGAGCAGTTCTTC,CAWSDTGGEQFF,TRBJ2-1,.,.,TRBV30